This TCR beta chain was obtained from a study of blood T cell repertoires in COVID-19. On the study more broadly: Researchers got acute and convalescent COVID-19 samples from the United States, Italy and Spain. PBMCs, B-cell-depleted T cells, or T cells provided the cDNA or gDNA that made up the material.

Trimming removed 1 base at V and 7 bases at J, with 13 bases between. The CDR3 totals 14 residues. CDR1 and CDR2 (germline): KGHSH, LQKENI. Authors' processing steps: Reference gene primer amplification in the assay estimated nucleated cell counts. The data were produced by immunoSEQ multiplex PCR, yet TCRdb's version contains in-frame clones alone and is incomplete. V, J and clone size were drawn from that table, and D and trimming were deduced from the DNA. This sample has around 150,000 clones; approximately 78% occur once, and the top ten carry approximately 10%. The sample comprised peripheral blood. This sequence originates from a human donor in a cohort sampled during active COVID-19. The rearrangement uses TRBV18 and TRBJ1-2, with TRBD1 as a possible D gene (6 bases). In DNA, the CDR3 is TGTGCCAGCTCACCACTTGGACAGTCCGGTGGCTACACCTTC. Translation: CASSPLGQSGGYTF.